This T cell receptor (beta chain) came from a study of blood T cells in healthy people across ages. A second roughly 6 to 11 cycle PCR used barcoded and J-beta primers. MiXCR, applied by TCRdb to the 5' RACE reads, yields one record per CDR3 protein. Of hundreds of thousands of distinct CDR3 sequences listed, about 48% are singletons. Between the trimmed V and J ends, which lost 3 bases and 2 bases, there was a span of 10 bases. The CDR3 extends over 13 amino acids. The V gene's germline CDR1 is SQVTM and CDR2 ANQGSEA. The sample, approximately 11 milliliters of peripheral blood, was drawn from each donor. With respect to this clonotype: What it binds is not known.

Study-wide results and caveats: It was found that TCR beta diversity correlated strongly with the percentage of naive T cells.

The TCR comes from a man younger than 40 in good health. The chain couples TRBV29-1 to TRBJ1-2; D uncertain. Sequencing used blood. The CDR3 sequence: CSVESALNYGYTF. DNA of the CDR3: TGCAGCGTTGAGTCAGCCTTAAACTATGGCTACACCTTC.